These 22 T cell receptor beta chains were all obtained from the same sample, sequenced in a study of blood T cell repertoires in COVID-19. Produced via immunoSEQ multiplex PCR; TCRdb's table is partial and in-frame only. The table includes some 340,000 clones, approximately 81% detected once. The sequencing input was peripheral blood. All receptors derive from a woman aged 18-29 years with acute or convalescent COVID-19.

This clone was seen once. This chain joins TRBV4-1 and TRBJ2-1; D might be TRBD2 (6 bases). Trimming left V 0 bases short and J 9 bases short, with 9 bases between. The CDR3 runs 13 residues. CDR1 is MGHRA and CDR2 is YSYEKL in the germline V gene. DNA of the CDR3: TGCGCCAGCAGCCAAGATCGGAGGGCTGAGCAGTTCTTC. This translates into CASSQDRRAEQFF.

The chain couples TRBV3-1 (or the pseudogene TRBV3-2) to TRBJ2-1, with TRBD1 identical over 8 bases. Germline V gives CDR1 LGHDT, CDR2 YNNKEL (reference sequence). The trim removed 5 bases at V and 7 bases at J, leaving 16 bases unmatched. CDR3 length: 17 residues. The DNA for the CDR3 is TGTGCCAGCAGCAAGCTCCGGGACAGGCACGATCGAAATGAGCAGTTCTTC. This encodes CASSKLRDRHDRNEQFF.

V and J are TRBV9 and TRBJ1-6; D gene ambiguous. Germline lookup yields CDR1 SGDLS and CDR2 YYNGEE. This CDR3 contains 15 residues. The V and J ends lost 0 bases and 6 bases respectively, with 10 bases between them. CDR3 in DNA: TGTGCCAGCAGCGTAGGGAGAGGGTCTAATTCACCCCTCCACTTT. Translated, it gives CASSVGRGSNSPLHF.

V usage is TRBV5-5 and J usage is TRBJ1-5; 7 bases are a match to TRBD1. V gave up 2 bases and J gave up 9 bases; unmatched junction bases: 8. This CDR3 has 14 residues. Germline V gives CDR1 SGHKS, CDR2 YYEKEE (reference sequence). The CDR3 sequence is CASSFRDSPGPQHF. CDR3 DNA sequence: TGTGCCAGCAGCTTCCGGGACAGCCCAGGGCCCCAGCATTTT. The variable domain in full, with the rest retrieved from reference TRBV5-5 and TRBJ1-5, is DAGVTQSPTHLIKTRGQQVTLRCSPISGHKSVSWYQQVLGQGPQFIFQYYEKEERGRGNFPDRFSARQFPNYSSELNVNALLLGDSALYLCASSFRDSPGPQHFGDGTRLSIL.

The chain uses TRBV24-1 and TRBJ1-1; tentatively, D is TRBD1 (6 bases). This CDR3 is built from 13 residues. Germline CDR1 is KGHDR and CDR2 is SFDVKD. Trimming left V 4 bases short and J 10 bases short, with 15 bases between. CDR3 sequence (DNA): TGTGCCACCAGTGACTCTGACAGGCGGATAGCTTTCTTT. Protein: CATSDSDRRIAFF.

Only a few counts were recorded for this clone. This rearrangement joins TRBV6-2 or TRBV6-3 to TRBJ1-2; D gene unclear. Looked up from germline, CDR1 is MNHEY and CDR2 is SVGEGT. The CDR3 is made up of 16 amino acids. Trimming pared 0 bases from V and 0 bases from J, leaving 11 bases between. This CDR3 is CASSYSRNSTNYGYTF. In DNA, the CDR3 is TGTGCCAGCAGTTACTCCCGTAACAGCACTAACTATGGCTACACCTTC.

The chain carries TRBV5-1 and TRBJ2-3, with TRBD2 matching 14 bases. V lost 0 bases, J lost 4 bases, and 7 bases stayed unmatched. Germline values: CDR1 SGHRS, CDR2 YFSETQ. The CDR3 loop spans 18 amino acids. Written as DNA, the CDR3 is TGCGCCAGCAGCTTGGGCGGACTAGCGGGAGGAAGGCCAGATACGCAGTATTTT. Translated: CASSLGGLAGGRPDTQYF.

The CDR3 DNA reads TGTGCCAGCAGTCCTCAGTTTGGGGCAGGGAAGGGCCCTAGCACAGATACGCAGTATTTT. Translating gives CASSPQFGAGKGPSTDTQYF. This sequence joins TRBV28 and TRBJ2-3, with D possibly being TRBD1 (5 bases). This CDR3 has 20 residues. Trimming pared 5 bases from V and 0 bases from J, leaving 27 bases between. The V gene's germline CDR1 is MDHEN and CDR2 SYDVKM.

Comment on this clone: The junction shows a germline mismatch at one end, possibly a read error. V and J are TRBV11-2 and TRBJ2-3; TRBD2 might be the D (6 bases). This CDR3 spans 11 amino acids. CDR1 is SGHAT and CDR2 is FQNNGV in the germline V gene. CDR3 DNA: TGTGCCAGCAGCTCGCGGGGTATCCGCCTCTTT. Protein sequence: CASSSRGIRLF.

The chain combines TRBV9 with TRBJ1-2; D is possibly TRBD1 (5 bases). The CDR3 runs to 13 residues. Per germline, CDR1 SGDLS and CDR2 YYNGEE. The V end lost 3 bases, the J end lost 8 bases, and 14 bases lay between the germline ends. In DNA, the CDR3 is TGTGCCAGCAGCGCAGCGGGACGGGTAGGCTACACCTTC. Translation: CASSAAGRVGYTF.

The V and J genes are TRBV5-8 and TRBJ2-1; no definite D call. Germline V gene sequence: CDR1 SGHTS, CDR2 YDEGEE. V was pared by 1 base and J by 8 bases, with 4 bases between. The CDR3 is 11 amino acids. The CDR3 DNA reads as TGTGCCAGCAGCTTGCGGGATGAGCAGTTCTTC. Translation gives CASSLRDEQFF.

The chain uses TRBV5-1 and TRBJ1-1, with D uncertain. The V gene's germline CDR1 is SGHRS and CDR2 YFSETQ. The CDR3 totals 14 residues. Trimming stripped 0 bases from V and 0 bases from J, with 6 bases between. CDR3: CASSLAAVNTEAFF. The CDR3, as DNA: TGCGCCAGCAGCTTGGCCGCAGTGAACACTGAAGCTTTCTTT.

The chain combines TRBV5-1 with TRBJ1-5; D uncertain. CDR1 is SGHRS, CDR2 YFSETQ, per germline. The CDR3 is 15 residues long. Trimming removed 0 bases at V and 0 bases at J, with 7 bases between. The CDR3 region has the DNA TGCGCCAGCAGCTTGGGGCCAAATAGCAATCAGCCCCAGCATTTT. Its translation: CASSLGPNSNQPQHF.

The gene calls are TRBV5-1 and TRBJ2-5; no definite D call. Trimming took off 5 bases at V and 5 bases at J, with 10 bases between the two ends. Germline-derived CDR1 and CDR2 are SGHRS and YFSETQ. The CDR3 is 12 residues long. The CDR3 spells CASSSSRETQYF. CDR3 nucleotide sequence: TGCGCCAGCAGTTCGTCACGGGAGACCCAGTACTTC.

This rearrangement joins TRBV4-1 to TRBJ2-1; the match to TRBD1 covers 8 bases. The CDR3 loop spans 16 amino acids. In germline, CDR1 is MGHRA, CDR2 YSYEKL. Losses at the gene ends were 1 base for V and 2 bases for J; bases not matched to a gene: 4. CDR3 amino acids: CASSQAQGAAYNEQFF. The CDR3 DNA is TGCGCCAGCAGCCAAGCTCAGGGGGCCGCCTACAATGAGCAGTTCTTC.

This clone showed up just a few times. J is TRBJ1-5 and V is TRBV19; D call uncertain. The V end lost 7 bases, the J end lost 9 bases, and 16 bases lay between the germline ends. The length of the CDR3 is 13 residues. Germline V gives CDR1 LNHDA, CDR2 SQIVND (reference sequence). CDR3: CASTQKGGGPQHF. The DNA of the CDR3 is TGTGCCAGTACCCAAAAGGGAGGCGGGCCCCAGCATTTT.

The chain couples TRBV28 to TRBJ1-2; tentatively, D is TRBD1 (6 bases). Germline CDR1 is MDHEN and CDR2 is SYDVKM. The germline V and J ends were trimmed by 1 base and 8 bases, with 20 bases remaining between them. This CDR3 contains 16 residues. The CDR3 nucleotides are TGTGCCAGCAGTTTATCCGGCCGGGGGGGCGGGAAAGGCTACACCTTC. It specifies CASSLSGRGGGKGYTF.

The genes are TRBV6-5 and TRBJ2-4; D perhaps matches TRBD1 (6 bases). V lost 7 bases, J lost 8 bases, and 18 bases lay in between. CDR3 size: 14 residues. Per germline, CDR1 MNHEY and CDR2 SVGAGI. The CDR3 DNA follows: TGTGCCAGCATTAGTATGGGAACAGGGCACATTCAGTACTTC. Translated, it gives CASISMGTGHIQYF.

The chain carries TRBV3-1 (or the pseudogene TRBV3-2) and TRBJ1-6, with 7 bases matching TRBD1. J was trimmed by 11 bases and V by 4 bases; bases with no gene match: 11. Germline CDR1 LGHDT, CDR2 YNNKEL (reference sequence). CDR3 length: 15 amino acids. The CDR3: CASSPRDSPYTPLHF. CDR3 nucleotide sequence: TGTGCCAGCAGCCCTAGGGACAGCCCGTATACACCCCTCCACTTT.

This chain joins TRBV5-4 and TRBJ2-1; maybe TRBD2 (5 bases). Trimming removed 3 bases from V and 0 bases from J, with 19 bases in between. Germline V gene sequence: CDR1 SGHNT, CDR2 YYREEE (reference sequence). The CDR3 sequence is 18 residues long. As DNA, the CDR3 is TGTGCCAGCAGCTCCCCCGCCCTACTAGTTGGCTCCTACAATGAGCAGTTCTTC. It encodes CASSSPALLVGSYNEQFF.

The genes are TRBV5-1 and TRBJ2-3; possibly TRBD2 for D (5 bases). The CDR3 is 14 residues long. V lost 3 bases and J lost 2, with 10 bases in between. Germline V lookup: CDR1 SGHRS, CDR2 YFSETQ. CDR3 loop: CASSWERHTDTQYF. In nucleotides, the CDR3 is TGCGCCAGCAGCTGGGAGCGGCACACAGATACGCAGTATTTT.

The chain links TRBV11-2 to TRBJ1-1; tentatively, D is TRBD1 (6 bases). Germline V lookup: CDR1 SGHAT, CDR2 FQNNGV. This CDR3 has 16 residues. Trimming took off 0 bases at V and 0 bases at J, with 11 bases between the two ends. DNA of the CDR3: TGTGCCAGCAGCTTAGACAGGGGCCTGTTGAACACTGAAGCTTTCTTT. This codes for CASSLDRGLLNTEAFF.